This T cell receptor (beta chain) was profiled in a study of blood T cell repertoires in COVID-19. Across the whole study: The samples span acute and convalescent COVID-19 from the United States, Italy and Spain.

Participants reported their clinical history, and cohort assignment relied on those reports. No more than 2 weeks before study entry, exposed participants had met a case of COVID-19. Profiled with immunoSEQ multiplex PCR; TCRdb holds only in-frame clones, not every one. The sample carries fewer than 250,000 clones, around 90% recorded once. Trimming shortened V by 4 bases and J by 1 base, and 13 bases separated the two germline ends. Germline V CDR1 and CDR2: SGHRS, YFSETQ. This CDR3 is built from 15 residues. The clonotype comes from a man aged 30 to 45 who had been exposed to COVID-19. V is TRBV5-1 and J is TRBJ2-3, with D perhaps matching TRBD1 (6 bases). The sample comprised PBMCs or T cells enriched from blood (not recorded which). CDR3 region: CASSPTGTRTDTQYF. The CDR3 region has the DNA TGCGCCAGCAGCCCCACAGGGACCCGCACAGATACGCAGTATTTT.